These 14 T cell receptor beta chains came from one sample sequenced in a study of cytomegalovirus exposure and HLA in healthy donors. The primer mix had 60 Vbeta and 13 Jbeta primers. Data came from immunoSEQ multiplex PCR; TCRdb stores just in-frame clones and leaves some out. The data show some 120,000 clones, approximately 17% seen once. The specimen sequenced was PBMCs. These receptors were collected from a female donor in good health and CMV-seropositive.

This clone was seen more than once but under ten times. The chain has TRBV2 and TRBJ2-7, with 15 bases fitting TRBD2. Trimming removed 7 bases from V and 2 bases from J; junction bases left unmatched: 3. CDR3 length: 15 residues. The germline gives CDR1 SNHLY, CDR2 FYNNEI. The CDR3 reads CASTGLAGGPYEQYF. The DNA for the CDR3 is TGTGCCAGCACAGGACTAGCGGGAGGGCCCTACGAGCAGTACTTC.

This chain connects TRBV2 to TRBJ2-7; D might be TRBD2 (5 bases). In germline, CDR1 is SNHLY, CDR2 FYNNEI. This CDR3 is 15 amino acids long. V was shortened by 5 bases and J by 5 bases, with 19 bases between the two germline ends. In nucleotides, the CDR3 is TGTGCCAGCAGTCCCCCTGACCTAGCCCCCAACGAGCAGTACTTC. This encodes CASSPPDLAPNEQYF.

A few counts support this clone. This rearrangement joins TRBV5-6 to TRBJ2-3; TRBD1 matches 7 bases. Germline loops: CDR1 SGHDT, CDR2 YYEEEE. This CDR3 spans 16 amino acids. J was trimmed by 3 bases and V by 0 bases; bases with no gene match: 7. The CDR3 nucleotides read TGTGCCAGCAGCTTGGGTAGGGGGCGGCTGACAGATACGCAGTATTTT. This gives the protein CASSLGRGRLTDTQYF.

In its sample, this clone was seen a few times. V and J are TRBV5-6 and TRBJ2-6; a possible D gene is TRBD2 (6 bases). The CDR3 totals 18 residues. Germline CDR1 SGHDT, CDR2 YYEEEE. Deletions cut 3 bases from V and 1 base from J, with 17 bases between. In DNA form, the CDR3 reads TGTGCCAGCAGCTGGGGACTCCGGTCGGGTTCTGGGGCCAACGTCCTGACTTTC. It yields the protein CASSWGLRSGSGANVLTF.

The V gene is TRBV7-3, the J gene TRBJ2-7; perhaps TRBD2 as D (7 bases). Trimming left V 5 bases short and J 4 bases short, with 18 bases between. This CDR3 is 15 amino acids long. Germline-derived CDR1 and CDR2 are SGHTA and FQGTGA. The CDR3 nucleotides are TGTGCCAGCAGCCCACTAGGGGGAGGGAAGTACGAGCAGTACTTC. Translated, it gives CASSPLGGGKYEQYF.

CDR3 in amino acids: CASRGRAYNEQFF. The CDR3 DNA is TGTGCCAGTAGGGGCAGGGCCTACAATGAGCAGTTCTTC. The chain couples TRBV19 to TRBJ2-1; perhaps TRBD1 as D (5 bases). This CDR3 comprises 13 residues. The V and J ends lost 6 bases and 2 bases respectively, with 8 bases between them. Germline V lookup: CDR1 LNHDA, CDR2 SQIVND (reference sequence). Full variable domain (outside the CDR3, taken from reference TRBV19 and TRBJ2-1): DGGITQSPKYLFRKEGQNVTLSCEQNLNHDAMYWYRQDPGQGLRLIYYSQIVNDFQKGDIAEGYSVSREKKESFPLTVTSAQKNPTAFYLCASRGRAYNEQFFGPGTRLTVL.

The chain is built from TRBV28 and TRBJ1-5; D uncertain. V was clipped by 6 bases and J by 4 bases, with 10 bases between them. The CDR3 covers 13 residues. Germline V lookup: CDR1 MDHEN, CDR2 SYDVKM. The CDR3 bases are TGTGCCAGCAGCGGGAGATGGAATCAGCCCCAGCATTTT. This translates into CASSGRWNQPQHF.

This clone was seen once. The V gene is TRBV27, the J gene TRBJ2-7; 10 positions match TRBD2. Germline V gives CDR1 MNHEY, CDR2 SMNVEV (reference sequence). V shed 5 bases, J shed 0 bases, and the junction held 1 base outside the gene matches. The CDR3 covers 14 residues. CDR3 loop: CASSLAGASYEQYF. CDR3 DNA: TGTGCCAGCAGTCTAGCGGGAGCCTCCTACGAGCAGTACTTC.

This clone was counted a few times. The V and J genes are TRBV29-1 and TRBJ2-7, with D possibly TRBD1 on 5 matching bases. Germline loops: CDR1 SQVTM, CDR2 ANQGSEA. Trimming removed 1 base at V and 3 bases at J, with 13 bases between. The CDR3 consists of 14 residues. The CDR3 is CSVEGGNYGYEQYF. Written as DNA, the CDR3 is TGCAGCGTTGAAGGGGGCAATTACGGCTACGAGCAGTACTTC.

The rearrangement uses TRBV11-2 and TRBJ1-4; D is unresolved. Trimming took off 4 bases at V and 8 bases at J, with 8 bases between the two ends. The length of the CDR3 is 12 residues. The germline V gene encodes CDR1 SGHAT and CDR2 FQNNGV. The CDR3, as DNA: TGTGCCAGCAGCTACCAACAGGAAAAACTGTTTTTT. It is translated as CASSYQQEKLFF. Combining the CDR3 with reference TRBV11-2 and TRBJ1-4 gives the whole variable domain EAGVAQSPRYKIIEKRQSVAFWCNPISGHATLYWYQQILGQGPKLLIQFQNNGVVDDSQLPKDRFSAERLKGVDSTLKIQPAKLEDSAVYLCASSYQQEKLFFGSGTQLSVL.

This clone came up a few times. The rearrangement uses TRBV27 and TRBJ1-2, with TRBD1 matching over 8 bases. The V segment lost 3 bases and the J segment 5 bases; nucleotides outside the gene matches: 17. Per the germline V gene, CDR1 is MNHEY and CDR2 is SMNVEV (reference sequence). This CDR3 contains 18 residues. CDR3 region: CASSFGAGYGQGQYGYTF. The CDR3 DNA reads as TGTGCCAGCAGTTTTGGTGCGGGGTATGGACAGGGCCAATATGGCTACACCTTC.

This chain uses TRBV7-9 with TRBJ2-3; 7 nucleotides match TRBD2. With V trimmed by 0 bases and J by 3 bases, 3 bases remained unmatched. This CDR3 comprises 15 residues. Germline V gene data show CDR1 as SEHNR and CDR2 as FQNEAQ (reference sequence). CDR3: CASSLAGGPTDTQYF. DNA for the CDR3: TGTGCCAGCAGCTTAGCGGGAGGGCCGACAGATACGCAGTATTTT.

The gene calls are TRBV27 and TRBJ2-1; D gene unclear. The CDR3 has 13 amino acids. Trimming shortened V by 7 bases and J by 4 bases, and 11 bases separated the two germline ends. Germline V lookup: CDR1 MNHEY, CDR2 SMNVEV (reference sequence). In nucleotides, the CDR3 is TGTGCCAGCAAGCAACAGCCGTACAATGAGCAGTTCTTC. Translated: CASKQQPYNEQFF.

CDR3 amino acids: CAISLTGRVNQPQHF. Here the CDR3 DNA reads TGTGCCATTTCTTTGACGGGCAGGGTCAATCAGCCCCAGCATTTT. The chain links TRBV28 to TRBJ1-5; D may be TRBD1 (5 bases). The ends were cut back, 10 bases at V and 3 bases at J, with 19 bases in the middle. The V gene's germline CDR1 is MDHEN and CDR2 SYDVKM. The CDR3 contains 15 residues.